The 32 T cell receptor beta chains presented below share a single source sample, sequenced in a study of identical twins listed by TCRdb under 2016. The library was obtained by 5' RACE. The instrument given in TCRdb is Illumina HiSeq 2000. Through fastp at Q25 and MiXCR, TCRdb rebuilt clones from the public reads, retaining in-frame beta chains. Every entry covers one CDR3 protein and lists the most common genes and DNA from its rows. The sample includes roughly 700,000 distinct CDR3 sequences, with about 9.4% observed a single time. The top ten constitute 0.75% to 1% of the sample. These sequences were also reported in another study, on yellow fever vaccine responses in identical twins.

The sequencing input was PBMCs. The origin of the receptors is a woman in her late teens or twenties in good health.

This clonotype was seen a few times. The chain carries TRBV5-6 and TRBJ2-3, with 8 bases that match TRBD2. Germline trimming cut 4 bases from V and 2 bases from J; bases unmatched to any gene: 9. CDR1 and CDR2 (germline): SGHDT, YYEEEE. CDR3 length: 16 amino acids. The CDR3 region is CASSPQAGVTTDTQYF. CDR3 in DNA: TGTGCCAGCAGCCCTCAAGCGGGGGTTACCACAGATACGCAGTATTTT.

The V and J genes are TRBV28 and TRBJ2-1; 8 nucleotides match TRBD2. V shed 5 bases, J shed 6 bases, and the junction held 6 bases outside the gene matches. This CDR3 region has 14 residues. Germline CDR1 reads MDHEN; CDR2 reads SYDVKM. The CDR3 reads CASSRTGGGNEQFF. The CDR3 DNA follows: TGTGCCAGCAGTCGGACGGGAGGGGGCAATGAGCAGTTCTTC.

This clonotype was picked up many times. The CDR3 loop reads CASSFVRGYNEQFF. The CDR3, as DNA: TGTGCCAGCAGTTTCGTACGGGGATACAATGAGCAGTTCTTC. The genes are TRBV28 and TRBJ2-1; possible D gene TRBD2, 5 bases. V gave up 3 bases and J gave up 4 bases, with 10 bases separating them. The V gene's germline CDR1 is MDHEN and CDR2 SYDVKM. The CDR3 has 14 residues.

This clonotype has a count of ten or more. V usage is TRBV12-3 or TRBV12-4 and J usage is TRBJ2-1; 7 bases map to TRBD1. The CDR3 contains 15 residues. V gave up 6 bases and J gave up 3 bases; unmatched junction bases: 8. The CDR3 nucleotides are TGTGCCAGCAGGCGCTCGACAGGGAACTACAATGAGCAGTTCTTC. Translation gives CASRRSTGNYNEQFF.

This clonotype occurred many times. The rearrangement joins TRBV6-1 to TRBJ2-3, with 13 bases identical to TRBD2. The CDR3 consists of 18 residues. CDR1 MNHNS and CDR2 SASEGT come from the germline V gene. Losses at the gene ends were 5 bases for V and 6 bases for J; bases not matched to a gene: 14. For the CDR3, the DNA is TGTGCCAGCAGTCGGAATCCGGGACTAGCGGGATTTGCCGATACGCAGTATTTT. Translation: CASSRNPGLAGFADTQYF.

The sample holds many counts of this clonotype. This chain joins TRBV5-1 and TRBJ2-5, with 7 nucleotides matching TRBD1. The ends lost 4 bases at V and 2 bases at J; junction bases unmatched: 8. Germline V gives CDR1 SGHRS, CDR2 YFSETQ. This CDR3 is built from 15 residues. CDR3 protein: CASSPTPGQQETQYF. As DNA, the CDR3 is TGCGCCAGCAGCCCTACTCCGGGACAGCAAGAGACCCAGTACTTC.

The chain combines TRBV7-3 with TRBJ1-2; D not resolved. The CDR3 contains 12 residues. Deletions cut 1 base from V and 8 bases from J, with 8 bases between. CDR1 is SGHTA, CDR2 FQGTGA, per germline. This chain's CDR3 is CASSLNTDGYTF. The CDR3 DNA reads TGTGCCAGCAGCTTAAATACAGACGGCTACACCTTC.

V and J are TRBV9 and TRBJ2-1; 12 bases map to TRBD1. Germline CDR1 and CDR2: SGDLS and YYNGEE. The trim removed 0 bases at V and 4 bases at J, leaving 2 bases unmatched. CDR3 length: 16 amino acids. The CDR3 here is CASSVGGQGAYNEQFF. In DNA, the CDR3 is TGTGCCAGCAGCGTAGGGGGACAGGGGGCGTACAATGAGCAGTTCTTC.

V and J are TRBV18 and TRBJ2-1; a possible D gene is TRBD2 (6 bases). The CDR3 has 14 residues. Trimming left V 3 bases short and J 3 bases short, with 9 bases between. CDR1 and CDR2 (germline): KGHSH, LQKENI. The CDR3 DNA is TGTGCCAGCTCACCCGGAGGGATCTACAATGAGCAGTTCTTC. Its protein product is CASSPGGIYNEQFF.

This clonotype was observed a few times. The chain employs TRBV20-1 and TRBJ2-2; D possibly matches TRBD1 or TRBD2 (5 bases each). Per the germline V gene, CDR1 is DFQATT and CDR2 is SNEGSKA (reference sequence). This CDR3 contains 16 residues. V was trimmed by 0 bases and J by 5 bases, leaving 16 bases between them. CDR3: CSARDLWGSATGELFF. The CDR3 DNA reads TGCAGTGCTAGAGATCTGTGGGGGAGTGCGACCGGGGAGCTGTTTTTT.

The chain is built from TRBV20-1 and TRBJ1-1; TRBD1 matches 7 bases. This CDR3 region has 15 residues. J lost 2 bases, V lost 0 bases, and 6 bases had no gene match. CDR1 is DFQATT, CDR2 SNEGSKA, per germline (reference sequence). CDR3 DNA: TGCAGTGCTAGAGAGGAAACAGGGGCCAACACTGAAGCTTTCTTT. Translating it yields CSAREETGANTEAFF.

This clonotype has just a few counts. The rearrangement joins TRBV2 to TRBJ1-1, with D perhaps TRBD1 (6 bases). CDR1 and CDR2 from the germline V gene are SNHLY and FYNNEI. This CDR3 region has 15 residues. Trimming pared 7 bases from V and 1 base from J, leaving 16 bases between. The CDR3 sequence is CASNIRGRGNTEAFF. The CDR3 DNA sequence: TGTGCCAGCAATATCAGGGGAAGGGGGAACACTGAAGCTTTCTTT.

This clonotype came up many times. The V gene is TRBV24-1, the J gene TRBJ2-2, with D perhaps matching TRBD2 (6 bases). Per germline, CDR1 KGHDR and CDR2 SFDVKD. The V and J ends lost 4 bases and 3 bases respectively, with 11 bases between them. CDR3 length equals 15 residues. The CDR3 nucleotides read TGTGCCACCAGTGACCCCGGGACTCACACCGGGGAGCTGTTTTTT. Protein product: CATSDPGTHTGELFF.

This clonotype was seen at least ten times. The chain joins TRBV7-9 to TRBJ1-4; D is undetermined. The CDR3 loop spans 11 amino acids. Germline-derived CDR1 and CDR2 are SEHNR and FQNEAQ (reference sequence). Trimming left V 6 bases short and J 5 bases short, with 4 bases between. CDR3 sequence (DNA): TGTGCCAGCAGGGGAAATGAAAAACTGTTTTTT. Its protein product is CASRGNEKLFF.

The table lists this clonotype with many counts. V usage is TRBV20-1 and J usage is TRBJ2-7, with D possibly matching TRBD1 (6 bases). CDR3 length equals 17 residues. Germline values: CDR1 DFQATT, CDR2 SNEGSKA (reference sequence). The V gene lost 1 base and the J gene lost 2 bases, with 21 bases spanning the gap. The CDR3 sequence: CSARVIGRSDRTYEQYF. In DNA form, the CDR3 reads TGCAGTGCTAGAGTGATCGGGCGGTCGGACAGAACCTACGAGCAGTACTTC.

This clonotype occurred many times. The chain is built from TRBV21-1 and TRBJ2-3; TRBD2, the table's D call, was not compared with the DNA. TRBV21-1 has pseudogene status. The CDR3 totals 16 residues. CDR3 in amino acids: CASSKFGSRTPDTQYF. Here the CDR3 DNA reads TGTGCCAGCAGCAAATTCGGGAGTCGGACCCCAGATACGCAGTATTTT.

The chain uses TRBV6-2 or TRBV6-3 and TRBJ2-1; 11 bases align to TRBD2. With 6 bases clipped from V and 3 bases from J, the junction kept 7 bases outside the gene matches. The CDR3 is made up of 16 amino acids. Germline lookup yields CDR1 MNHEY and CDR2 SVGEGT. CDR3 nucleotide sequence: TGTGCCAGCAGACCATTAGCGGGAGGGGACTACAATGAGCAGTTCTTC. Translating gives CASRPLAGGDYNEQFF.

The chain couples TRBV7-6 to TRBJ2-7; the match to TRBD2 covers 7 bases. Germline values: CDR1 SGHVS, CDR2 FNYEAQ. The CDR3 consists of 14 residues. V was clipped by 4 bases and J by 4 bases; unmatched bases: 7. DNA of the CDR3: TGTGCCAGCAGCTCCCTTGGGGGGGGGTACGAGCAGTACTTC. This sequence encodes CASSSLGGGYEQYF.

Ten or more counts support this clonotype. The chain is built from TRBV25-1 and TRBJ1-6, with 7 nucleotides matching TRBD1. Germline lookup yields CDR1 MGHDK and CDR2 SYGVNS. The CDR3 loop spans 14 amino acids. V was pared by 5 bases and J by 8 bases, with 6 bases of the junction left unmatched. The CDR3 is CASSLPGQHSPLHF. CDR3 in DNA: TGTGCCAGCAGTCTTCCGGGACAGCATTCACCCCTCCACTTT.

This clonotype was recorded at least ten times. This sequence joins TRBV10-3 and TRBJ2-3, with TRBD2 as a possible D gene (6 bases). Germline lookup yields CDR1 ENHRY and CDR2 SYGVKD. Trimming stripped 3 bases from V and 5 bases from J, with 12 bases between. This CDR3 spans 14 amino acids. DNA of the CDR3: TGTGCCATCAGTGACGGGGGAACAGGAGATACGCAGTATTTT. Its translation is CAISDGGTGDTQYF.

This clonotype was detected only a few times. The rearrangement uses TRBV28 and TRBJ1-5; D not certain. Per germline, CDR1 MDHEN and CDR2 SYDVKM. The CDR3 loop spans 12 amino acids. Trimming stripped 1 base from V and 10 bases from J, with 8 bases between. CDR3 coding DNA: TGTGCCAGCAGTTTATCCCCGCGACCCCAGCATTTT. This gives the protein CASSLSPRPQHF.

The V call is TRBV5-6, the J call TRBJ2-6; no firm D call. The ends were cut back, 1 base at V and 0 bases at J, with 20 bases in the middle. Germline CDR1 is SGHDT and CDR2 is YYEEEE. The CDR3 covers 20 residues. The CDR3 protein is CASSLRVGWSSVSGANVLTF. In DNA, the CDR3 is TGTGCCAGCAGCTTGAGGGTCGGATGGAGTTCAGTCTCTGGGGCCAACGTCCTGACTTTC.

A remark on this clonotype: This could be a read error, since a much larger clone is one nucleotide away. In DNA, the CDR3 is TGCAGTGCTAAAGCGGTCGCCTACGAGCAGTACTTC. Translated: CSAKAVAYEQYF. This chain links TRBV20-1 with TRBJ2-7, with D tentatively TRBD2 (5 bases). The CDR3 runs to 12 residues. V gave up 4 bases and J gave up 2 bases, with 9 bases separating them. The V gene's germline CDR1 is DFQATT and CDR2 SNEGSKA (reference sequence).

The rearrangement joins TRBV6-2 or TRBV6-3 to TRBJ2-7; D not certain. The germline V gene has CDR1 MNHEY and CDR2 SVGEGT. This CDR3 contains 13 residues. V lost 11 bases and J lost 1, with 15 bases in between. The CDR3 sequence: CAAQGMESYEQYF. The CDR3 DNA sequence: TGTGCCGCCCAAGGGATGGAGTCCTACGAGCAGTACTTC.

This clonotype was counted ten times or more. The chain combines TRBV7-2 with TRBJ2-1, with TRBD1 matching 12 bases. This CDR3 region has 16 residues. From germline, CDR1 is SGHTA and CDR2 FQGNSA. J lost 7 bases, V lost 5 bases, and 9 bases had no gene match. CDR3 residues: CASSGGDRGQENEQFF. The CDR3 coding sequence is TGTGCCAGCAGCGGGGGGGACAGGGGGCAGGAAAATGAGCAGTTCTTC.

There are many counts of this clonotype. V gene TRBV7-9 combines with J gene TRBJ2-1, with TRBD2 matching over 7 bases. This CDR3 is 14 amino acids long. V lost 7 bases to trimming and J lost 7 bases; unmatched junction nucleotides: 10. In germline, CDR1 is SEHNR, CDR2 FQNEAQ (reference sequence). CDR3 in amino acids: CASNRLASRNEQFF. The CDR3 DNA reads TGTGCCAGCAACCGACTAGCATCTCGGAATGAGCAGTTCTTC.

This clonotype was observed a handful of times. The chain couples TRBV7-3 to TRBJ2-6; 8 nucleotides match TRBD1. The CDR3 contains 19 residues. V lost 1 base and J lost 7; bases outside the gene matches: 15. Germline CDR1 reads SGHTA; CDR2 reads FQGTGA. The chain's CDR3 is CASSLSRPGQGSIANVLTF. CDR3 in DNA: TGTGCCAGCAGCTTAAGTCGTCCTGGACAGGGATCAATAGCCAACGTCCTGACTTTC.

This clonotype occurred a few times. The rearrangement links TRBV3-1 to TRBJ2-3; 10 bases map to TRBD2. The CDR3 runs 19 residues. Trimming took 0 bases from V and 4 from J; bases not matched to a gene: 13. Germline CDR1 LGHDT, CDR2 YNNKEL (reference sequence). For the CDR3, the DNA is TGTGCCAGCAGCCAAGATATAGTGGCTAGCGGGAGTCGTGCAGATACGCAGTATTTT. Amino acids: CASSQDIVASGSRADTQYF.

This clonotype was seen a few times. This chain uses TRBV4-3 with TRBJ2-1; D uncertain. Germline V gene sequence: CDR1 LGHNA, CDR2 YSLEER. CDR3 length: 12 amino acids. Trimming took 2 bases from V and 9 from J, leaving 8 bases between them. CDR3 loop: CASSQRLGEQFF. The CDR3, as DNA: TGCGCCAGCAGCCAAAGACTCGGTGAGCAGTTCTTC.

This chain joins TRBV12-3 or TRBV12-4 and TRBJ2-1, with TRBD1 matching over 10 bases. The CDR3 is 14 amino acids. The ends lost 10 bases at V and 6 bases at J; junction bases unmatched: 9. The CDR3 protein is CATRRDRGSNEQFF. DNA for the CDR3: TGTGCCACCCGTCGGGACAGGGGAAGCAATGAGCAGTTCTTC.

This clonotype was seen a handful of times. The chain links TRBV6-1 to TRBJ2-2, with no clear D. The CDR3 has 15 residues. The V gene's germline CDR1 is MNHNS and CDR2 SASEGT. The V end was cut by 5 bases, the J end by 4 bases, with 14 bases between. The CDR3 DNA is TGTGCCAGCAGTAAAACCCAGGAAGGCACCGGGGAGCTGTTTTTT. The encoded protein is CASSKTQEGTGELFF.

This chain joins TRBV12-3 or TRBV12-4 and TRBJ2-3, with D perhaps TRBD1 or TRBD2 (5 bases each). V was clipped by 4 bases and J by 5 bases, with 16 bases between them. This CDR3 is built from 15 residues. Here the CDR3 reads CASSSRGVPKDTQYF. CDR3 in DNA: TGTGCCAGCAGTTCACGAGGGGTTCCAAAAGATACGCAGTATTTT.